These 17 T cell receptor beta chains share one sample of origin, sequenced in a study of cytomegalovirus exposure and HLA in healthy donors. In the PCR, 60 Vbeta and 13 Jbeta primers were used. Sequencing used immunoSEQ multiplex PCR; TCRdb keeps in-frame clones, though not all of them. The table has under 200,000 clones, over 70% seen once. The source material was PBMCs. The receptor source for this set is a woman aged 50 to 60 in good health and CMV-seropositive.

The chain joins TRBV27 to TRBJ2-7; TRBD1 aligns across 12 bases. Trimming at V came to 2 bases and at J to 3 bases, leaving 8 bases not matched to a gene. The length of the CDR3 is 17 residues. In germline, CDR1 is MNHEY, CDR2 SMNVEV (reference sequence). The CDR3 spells CASSLDGTGGGHYEQYF. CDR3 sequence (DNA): TGTGCCAGCAGTTTAGATGGGACAGGGGGCGGACACTACGAGCAGTACTTC.

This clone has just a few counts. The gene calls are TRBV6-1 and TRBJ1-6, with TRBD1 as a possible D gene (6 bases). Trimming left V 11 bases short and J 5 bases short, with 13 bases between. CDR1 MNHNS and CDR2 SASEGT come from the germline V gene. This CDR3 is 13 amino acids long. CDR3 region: CAATGTNNSPLHF. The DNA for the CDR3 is TGTGCCGCCACGGGGACAAATAATTCACCCCTCCACTTT.

This CDR3 is CASSPGLKATNEKLFF. CDR3 nucleotide sequence: TGTGCCAGCAGCCCCGGACTGAAAGCGACTAATGAAAAACTGTTTTTT. This rearrangement joins TRBV7-2 to TRBJ1-4; no clear D. Looked up from germline, CDR1 is SGHTA and CDR2 is FQGNSA. This CDR3 has 16 amino acids. Trimming removed 5 bases at V and 2 bases at J, with 15 bases between.

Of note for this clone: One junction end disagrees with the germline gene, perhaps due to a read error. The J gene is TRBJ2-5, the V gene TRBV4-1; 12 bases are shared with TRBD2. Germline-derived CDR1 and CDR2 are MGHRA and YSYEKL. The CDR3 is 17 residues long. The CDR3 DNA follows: TGCGCCAGCAGCCAGCCCCGACTAGCGGGGGTTCAAGGGACCCAGTACTTC. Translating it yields CASSQPRLAGVQGTQYF.

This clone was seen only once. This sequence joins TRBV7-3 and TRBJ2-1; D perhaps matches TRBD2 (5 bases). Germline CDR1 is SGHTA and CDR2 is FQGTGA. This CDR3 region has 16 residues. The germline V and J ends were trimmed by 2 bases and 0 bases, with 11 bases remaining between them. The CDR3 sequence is CASSLHGSDSYNEQFF. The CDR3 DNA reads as TGTGCCAGCAGCTTACATGGTAGCGACTCCTACAATGAGCAGTTCTTC. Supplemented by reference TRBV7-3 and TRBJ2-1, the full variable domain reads GAGVSQTPSNKVTEKGKYVELRCDPISGHTALYWYRQSLGQGPEFLIYFQGTGAADDSGLPNDRFFAVRPEGSVSTLKIQRTERGDSAVYLCASSLHGSDSYNEQFFGPGTRLTVL.

The CDR3 nucleotides read TGCGCCAGCAGCTCGGACAGGGGGCCGGGCACTGAAGCTTTCTTT. Protein product: CASSSDRGPGTEAFF. The chain carries TRBV5-1 and TRBJ1-1; 11 bases map to TRBD1. Per germline, CDR1 SGHRS and CDR2 YFSETQ. This CDR3 comprises 15 residues. V shed 3 bases and J 4 bases; nucleotides not matched to a gene: 5.

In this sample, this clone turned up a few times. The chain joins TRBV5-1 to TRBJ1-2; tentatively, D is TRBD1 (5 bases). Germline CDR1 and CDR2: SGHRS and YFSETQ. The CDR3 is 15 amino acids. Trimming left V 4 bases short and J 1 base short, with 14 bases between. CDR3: CASSPPGGVNYGYTF. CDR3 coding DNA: TGCGCCAGCAGCCCACCGGGGGGAGTTAACTATGGCTACACCTTC.

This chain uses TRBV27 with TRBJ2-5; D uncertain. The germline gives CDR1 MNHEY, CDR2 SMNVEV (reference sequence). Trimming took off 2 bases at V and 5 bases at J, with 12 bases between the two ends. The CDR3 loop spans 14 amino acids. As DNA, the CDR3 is TGTGCCAGCAGTTTACACCCGTATGCGGAGACCCAGTACTTC. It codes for CASSLHPYAETQYF.

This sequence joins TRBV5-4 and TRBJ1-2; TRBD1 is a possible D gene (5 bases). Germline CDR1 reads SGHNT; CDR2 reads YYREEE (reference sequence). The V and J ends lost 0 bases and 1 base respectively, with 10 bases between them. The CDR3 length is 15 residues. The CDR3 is CASSLASTDNYGYTF. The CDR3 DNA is TGTGCCAGCAGCTTGGCCTCGACAGATAACTATGGCTACACCTTC. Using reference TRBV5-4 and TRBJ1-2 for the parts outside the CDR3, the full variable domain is ETGVTQSPTHLIKTRGQQVTLRCSSQSGHNTVSWYQQALGQGPQFIFQYYREEENGRGNFPPRFSGLQFPNYSSELNVNALELDDSALYLCASSLASTDNYGYTFGSGTRLTVV.

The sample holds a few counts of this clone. The CDR3 DNA reads TGTGCCAGTAGTTTACAGGGGTACAACACTGAAGCTTTCTTT. This encodes CASSLQGYNTEAFF. V is TRBV19 and J is TRBJ1-1; 7 bases line up with TRBD1. CDR3 size: 14 residues. The J segment lost 2 bases and the V segment lost 5 bases, leaving 5 bases of the junction unmatched. Germline V gene data show CDR1 as LNHDA and CDR2 as SQIVND (reference sequence).

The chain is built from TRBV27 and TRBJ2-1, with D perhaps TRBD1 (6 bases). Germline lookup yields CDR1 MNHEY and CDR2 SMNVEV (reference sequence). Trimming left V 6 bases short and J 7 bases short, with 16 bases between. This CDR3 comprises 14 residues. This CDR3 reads CASSFREGVNEQFF. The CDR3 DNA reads TGTGCCAGCAGCTTCCGTGAGGGGGTAAATGAGCAGTTCTTC.

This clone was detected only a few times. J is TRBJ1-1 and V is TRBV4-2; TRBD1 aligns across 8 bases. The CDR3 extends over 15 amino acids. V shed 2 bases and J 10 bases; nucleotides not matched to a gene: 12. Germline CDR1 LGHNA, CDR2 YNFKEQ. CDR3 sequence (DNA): TGTGCCAGCAGCCAATCGGACAGGGTGGGGGAGGGAGCTTTCTTT. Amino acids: CASSQSDRVGEGAFF.

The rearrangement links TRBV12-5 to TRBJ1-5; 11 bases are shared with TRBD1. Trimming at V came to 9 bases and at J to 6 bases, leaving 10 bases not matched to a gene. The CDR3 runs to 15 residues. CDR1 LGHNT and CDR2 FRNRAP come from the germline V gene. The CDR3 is CASIAGTGGFQPQHF. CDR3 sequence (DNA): TGTGCTAGCATTGCCGGGACAGGGGGATTTCAGCCCCAGCATTTT.

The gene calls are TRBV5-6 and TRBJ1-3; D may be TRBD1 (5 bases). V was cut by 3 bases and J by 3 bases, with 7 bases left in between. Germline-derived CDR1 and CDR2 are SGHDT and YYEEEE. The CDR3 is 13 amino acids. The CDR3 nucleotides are TGTGCCAGCAGCTCAGGGTATGGAAACACCATATATTTT. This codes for CASSSGYGNTIYF.

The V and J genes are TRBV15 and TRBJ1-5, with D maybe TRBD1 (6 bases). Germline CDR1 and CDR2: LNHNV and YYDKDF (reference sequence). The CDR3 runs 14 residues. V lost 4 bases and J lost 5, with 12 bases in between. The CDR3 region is CATSIGQPHQPQHF. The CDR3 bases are TGTGCCACCAGCATCGGACAGCCACATCAGCCCCAGCATTTT. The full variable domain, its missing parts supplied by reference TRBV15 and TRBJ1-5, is DAMVIQNPRYQVTQFGKPVTLSCSQTLNHNVMYWYQQKSSQAPKLLFHYYDKDFNNEADTPDNFQSRRPNTSFCFLDIRSPGLGDTAMYLCATSIGQPHQPQHFGDGTRLSIL.

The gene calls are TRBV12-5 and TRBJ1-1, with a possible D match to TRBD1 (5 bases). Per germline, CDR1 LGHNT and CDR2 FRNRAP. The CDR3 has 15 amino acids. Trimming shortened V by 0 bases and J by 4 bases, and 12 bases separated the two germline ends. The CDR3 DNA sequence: TGTGCTAGTGGTTTGGTAGTAGGGGTGGGCACTGAAGCTTTCTTT. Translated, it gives CASGLVVGVGTEAFF.

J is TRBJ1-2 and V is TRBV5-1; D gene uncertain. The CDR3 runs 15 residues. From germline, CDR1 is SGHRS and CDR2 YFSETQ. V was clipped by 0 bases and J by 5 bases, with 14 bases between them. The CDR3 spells CASSLALDAGYGYTF. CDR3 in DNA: TGCGCCAGCAGCTTGGCCCTGGACGCGGGATATGGCTACACCTTC.